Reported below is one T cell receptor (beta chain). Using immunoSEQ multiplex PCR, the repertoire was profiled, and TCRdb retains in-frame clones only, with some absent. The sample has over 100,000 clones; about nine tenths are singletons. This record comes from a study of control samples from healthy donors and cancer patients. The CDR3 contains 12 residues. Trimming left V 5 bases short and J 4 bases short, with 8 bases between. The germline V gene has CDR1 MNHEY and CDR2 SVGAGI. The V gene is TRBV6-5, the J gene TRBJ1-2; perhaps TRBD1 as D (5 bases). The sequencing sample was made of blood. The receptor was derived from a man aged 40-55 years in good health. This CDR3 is CASSPDSYGYTF. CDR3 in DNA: TGTGCCAGCAGTCCAGACAGCTATGGCTACACCTTC.